This T cell receptor (beta chain) stems from a study of post-analysis software for immune sequencing data. The authors incorporated unique molecular identifiers into the TCR beta cDNA libraries. TCRdb re-derived calls from the PCR reads in MiXCR, one entry per CDR3 protein. The sample lists over 700,000 distinct CDR3 sequences; roughly 27% were seen once. There are 12 residues in the CDR3. V was cut by 0 bases and J by 4 bases, with 3 bases left in between. Germline V lookup: CDR1 ENHRY, CDR2 SYGVKD. There are many counts of this clonotype. The antigen remains undetermined. Regarding the study as a whole: The study found TRBV5-6, TRBV5-1 and TRBV20-1 among several TRBV segments more frequent in patients than controls.

The sample taken for sequencing was blood. The V call is TRBV10-3, the J call TRBJ2-5; unclear D gene. This TCR was recovered from a girl aged 5 to 17 with multiple sclerosis. The CDR3 here is CAISESAETQYF. The DNA for the CDR3 is TGTGCCATCAGTGAGTCAGCAGAGACCCAGTACTTC.